The T cell receptor beta chain under discussion was sequenced for a study of blood T cell repertoires in COVID-19. Study at large: Some COVID-19 samples were acute and others convalescent; all came from the United States, Italy and Spain. Sources were T cells, B-cell-depleted T cells, or PBMCs; the material itself was cDNA or gDNA.

The V gene's germline CDR1 is MNHEY and CDR2 SVGAGI. CDR3 length equals 14 residues. Deletions cut 6 bases from V and 8 bases from J, with 16 bases between. Original processing methods: It was from reference gene primer amplification that nucleated cell counts were estimated. The method was immunoSEQ multiplex PCR; TCRdb's version includes in-frame clones alone and lacks a portion of them. Clone size and the V and J calls come from that table; the DNA yielded D and trimming. This table holds about 46,000 clones, 70% to 85% found once. This TCR derives from a man in his sixties with acute or convalescent COVID-19. Sequenced input: peripheral blood. The rearrangement uses TRBV6-5 and TRBJ1-4; weak D call: TRBD1 (6 bases). CDR3 DNA sequence: TGTGCCAGCAGCTACGGGGGGGCGGACGAAAAACTGTTTTTT. It encodes CASSYGGADEKLFF.